The rows below give T cell receptor beta chains drawn from one sample of a study of persistence of HIV-infected CD4 T cells. Their recognized antigens are unknown. Sequencing used immunoSEQ multiplex PCR; TCRdb keeps in-frame clones, though not all of them. This table has roughly 60,000 clones, just under 75% appearing once. Specimen: CD4+ T cells sorted from PBMCs after roughly 18-hour stimulation, collected from a patient who received antiretroviral therapy. The receptors stem from an adult man with HIV who was CMV-seropositive. CDR3s include the opening cysteine and the closing phenylalanine or tryptophan. The D gene is left open where the match is weak. Not all rows give a size; the values are once, few, many and, for expanded clones, a class.

clone_size	v_call	j_call	d_call	cdr3_aa	cdr3_nt
few	TRBV3-1/TRBV3-2	TRBJ1-4	NA	CASSQVQSFNEKLFF	TGTGCCAGCAGCCAAGTCCAGAGCTTTAATGAAAAACTGTTTTTT
NA	TRBV2	TRBJ2-6	TRBD1	CASSGQGLGANVLTF	TGTGCCAGCAGTGGACAGGGCTTAGGTGCCAACGTCCTGACTTTC
NA	TRBV6-6	TRBJ1-1	TRBD1	CASSYSGQGNTEAFF	TGTGCCAGCAGTTACTCCGGACAGGGGAACACTGAAGCTTTCTTT
NA	TRBV19	TRBJ2-5	NA	CASSISFSGRETQYF	TGTGCCAGTAGTATTAGTTTTTCGGGGAGGGAGACCCAGTACTTC
NA	TRBV10-1	TRBJ2-1	TRBD2	CASIPGTSAYNEQFF	TGCGCCAGCATCCCCGGGACTAGCGCTTACAATGAGCAGTTCTTC
NA	TRBV19	TRBJ2-2	NA	CASTAVAWNTGELFF	TGTGCCAGTACCGCTGTAGCCTGGAACACCGGGGAGCTGTTTTTT
NA	TRBV10-2	TRBJ2-2	NA	CASSVSRANTGELFF	TGCGCCAGCAGTGTTTCCAGAGCGAACACCGGGGAGCTGTTTTTT
NA	TRBV10-2	TRBJ1-1	NA	CASSERKEAEAFF	TGCGCCAGCAGTGAGAGGAAGGAGGCTGAAGCTTTCTTT
NA	TRBV5-6	TRBJ2-1	TRBD1	CASSLPGTGIGEQFF	TGTGCCAGCAGCCTTCCCGGGACAGGGATAGGTGAGCAGTTCTTC
NA	TRBV19	TRBJ2-3	NA	CASSLAVAVSSTDTQYF	TGTGCCAGTAGCCTCGCTGTAGCGGTTTCTAGCACAGATACGCAGTATTTT
few	TRBV6-6	TRBJ2-7	NA	CASSYSGGAMIYEQYF	TGTGCCAGCAGTTACTCGGGGGGGGCTATGATCTACGAGCAGTACTTC
NA	TRBV18	TRBJ1-2	NA	CASSLPSRVNTF	TGTGCCAGCTCACTGCCCTCCCGGGTCAACACCTTC
NA	TRBV3-1/TRBV3-2	TRBJ1-1	NA	CASSHGSEAFF	TGTGCCAGCAGCCATGGGAGTGAAGCTTTCTTT
NA	TRBV29-1	TRBJ2-3	TRBD1	CSVEGTGRTDTQYF	TGCAGCGTTGAGGGGACAGGGCGCACAGATACGCAGTATTTT
few	TRBV11-2	TRBJ1-3	TRBD1	CASSSGQGNTIYF	TGTGCCAGCAGCTCAGGACAGGGGAACACCATATATTTT
once	TRBV28	TRBJ2-5	NA	CASTAAGSRETQYF	TGTGCCAGCACTGCGGCAGGGAGTCGAGAGACCCAGTACTTC
NA	TRBV3-1/TRBV3-2	TRBJ2-3	TRBD1	CASSSPDRGNTQYF	TGTGCCAGCAGCTCCCCGGACAGGGGAAATACGCAGTATTTT
NA	TRBV28	TRBJ1-4	NA	CASSTGSTNEKLFF	TGTGCCAGCAGTACAGGGTCAACTAATGAAAAACTGTTTTTT
NA	TRBV5-5	TRBJ1-3	TRBD1	CASSVTGEGNTIYF	TGTGCCAGCAGCGTAACAGGGGAGGGAAACACCATATATTTT
NA	TRBV6-2/TRBV6-3	TRBJ2-7	TRBD1	CASSYPGTGAGSSYEQYF	TGTGCCAGCAGTTACCCTGGGACAGGGGCCGGGAGCTCCTACGAGCAGTACTTC
NA	TRBV4-1	TRBJ1-3	NA	CASSQVMTGNTIYF	TGCGCCAGCAGCCAAGTTATGACTGGAAACACCATATATTTT
NA	TRBV28	TRBJ1-6	NA	CASSTGHLGTGNSPLHF	TGTGCCAGCAGTACCGGACACTTGGGGACTGGGAATTCACCCCTCCACTTT
NA	TRBV4-2	TRBJ1-1	TRBD1	CASSQDNKGTGGYTEAFF	TGTGCCAGCAGCCAAGATAATAAAGGGACAGGGGGGTACACTGAAGCTTTCTTT
NA	TRBV28	TRBJ1-2	TRBD1	CASTQTGNGYTF	TGTGCCAGCACCCAGACAGGGAATGGCTACACCTTC
NA	TRBV20-1	TRBJ1-1	NA	CSASRGGVNTEAFF	TGCAGTGCTAGTAGGGGAGGGGTTAACACTGAAGCTTTCTTT
NA	TRBV25-1	TRBJ1-5	NA	CASSVMGQPQHF	TGTGCCAGCAGTGTCATGGGTCAGCCCCAGCATTTT
few	TRBV10-3	TRBJ2-6	NA	CAIIGESGANVLTF	TGTGCCATCATAGGCGAGTCTGGGGCCAACGTCCTGACTTTC
few	TRBV15	TRBJ2-2	TRBD1	CATSKAPGTGGTGELFF	TGTGCCACCAGCAAGGCGCCCGGGACAGGGGGCACCGGGGAGCTGTTTTTT
NA	TRBV2	TRBJ1-3	NA	CASRETSSGNTIYF	TGTGCCAGCAGGGAGACTAGCTCTGGAAACACCATATATTTT
NA	TRBV7-2	TRBJ2-7	TRBD1	CASSSGQGSYEQYF	TGTGCCAGCAGCTCGGGACAGGGATCCTACGAGCAGTACTTC
NA	TRBV27	TRBJ2-1	TRBD1	CASTRQGSYNEQFF	TGTGCCAGCACTCGACAGGGCAGCTACAATGAGCAGTTCTTC
NA	TRBV4-1	TRBJ1-1	NA	CASSPWDNRVAFF	TGCGCCAGCAGCCCCTGGGACAATCGGGTAGCTTTCTTT
NA	TRBV2	TRBJ1-1	TRBD1	CASSTSGQGAWGTEAFF	TGTGCCAGCAGTACCTCGGGACAGGGGGCTTGGGGCACTGAAGCTTTCTTT
NA	TRBV29-1	TRBJ2-2	TRBD1	CSVRDRNTGELFF	TGCAGCGTTCGGGACAGGAACACCGGGGAGCTGTTTTTT
NA	TRBV6-6	TRBJ1-1	NA	CASRPLQGNTEAFF	TGTGCCAGCAGACCCTTACAGGGGAACACTGAAGCTTTCTTT
NA	TRBV5-1	TRBJ2-3	NA	CASSPGAISTDTQYF	TGCGCCAGCAGCCCAGGCGCAATTAGCACAGATACGCAGTATTTT
few	TRBV6-5	TRBJ1-6	TRBD1	CASIRDRGNSPLHF	TGTGCCAGCATAAGGGACAGGGGCAATTCACCCCTCCACTTT
NA	TRBV9	TRBJ2-6	NA	CASSSRGREGAGANVLTF	TGTGCCAGCAGCTCCCGAGGCAGGGAAGGGGCTGGGGCCAACGTCCTGACTTTC
NA	TRBV5-1	TRBJ1-6	TRBD1	CASSQGQVHSPLHF	TGCGCCAGCAGCCAGGGACAGGTTCATTCACCCCTCCACTTT
few	TRBV3-1/TRBV3-2	TRBJ2-2	NA	CASSPRLNTGELFF	TGTGCCAGCAGCCCTCGACTGAACACCGGGGAGCTGTTTTTT
once	TRBV5-3	TRBJ1-2	NA	CARSPNYQGMRGYTF	TGTGCCAGAAGTCCCAATTACCAGGGAATGAGGGGCTACACCTTC